This paragraph reports one T cell receptor (beta chain). Germline V lookup: CDR1 SGDLS, CDR2 YYNGEE. The CDR3 loop spans 12 amino acids. V dropped 0 bases and J dropped 6 bases, with 5 bases sitting between them. Reverse transcription used about 0.45 to 1 ug RNA and random hexamers. The authors amplified TCR beta CDR3 across 54 Vbeta and 13 Jbeta using immunoSEQ multiplex PCR. TCRdb independently ran MiXCR on the immunoSEQ multiplex PCR reads; one entry per CDR3 protein. In the table there are approximately 220,000 distinct CDR3 sequences, around 90% of which are singletons. The data belong to a study of CD8 T cells in Susac syndrome.

The rearrangement uses TRBV9 and TRBJ2-3, with D hard to call. Material for sequencing was CD8+ T cells from PBMCs. This TCR was recovered from a human donor with multiple sclerosis. The DNA of the CDR3 is TGTGCCAGCAGCGTAGTGGACGATACGCAGTATTTT. Its protein is CASSVVDDTQYF.